Each of the 5 T cell receptor beta chains below was sequenced from the same sample in a study of control samples from healthy donors and cancer patients. Only in-frame clones appear in the TCRdb table, and some are missing; sequencing was by immunoSEQ multiplex PCR. Seen here are about 12,000 clones, approximately 87% observed once, and the top ten hold about 2.9%. Sequenced material: formalin-fixed, paraffin-embedded tissue. The receptors here all came from a male donor with melanoma.

The rearrangement links TRBV6-5 to TRBJ2-1, with D maybe TRBD1 (6 bases). Germline assignment: CDR1 MNHEY and CDR2 SVGAGI. The CDR3 has 15 residues. V was shortened by 5 bases and J by 6 bases, with 17 bases between the two germline ends. DNA for the CDR3: TGTGCCAGCAGTAGACCGGGACAAGGGGTCAATGAGCAGTTCTTC. The encoded protein is CASSRPGQGVNEQFF.

The chain joins TRBV19 to TRBJ2-3; 9 bases fit TRBD1. CDR1 is LNHDA and CDR2 is SQIVND in the germline V gene (reference sequence). V trimming: 0 bases; J trimming: 2 bases; junction bases outside the gene matches: 6. This CDR3 spans 17 amino acids. The CDR3 region has the DNA TGTGCCAGTAGTATAGATATAGGACAGGGGTTCACAGATACGCAGTATTTT. It translates to CASSIDIGQGFTDTQYF.

The V gene is TRBV28, the J gene TRBJ2-1; TRBD2 aligns across 9 bases. The CDR3 sequence is 17 residues long. Germline values: CDR1 MDHEN, CDR2 SYDVKM. Trimming took 5 bases from V and 7 from J; bases not matched to a gene: 15. The CDR3 nucleotides are TGTGCCAGCAGTCCCACCCGGGGTAGCGGGAGAAAAAATGAGCAGTTCTTC. Translated, it gives CASSPTRGSGRKNEQFF.

V and J are TRBV11-3 and TRBJ2-3; 8 bases are shared with TRBD1. CDR3 size: 15 residues. Trimming took 4 bases from V and 6 from J; bases not matched to a gene: 9. CDR1 SGHNT and CDR2 YENEEA come from the germline V gene. DNA of the CDR3: TGTGCCAGCAGCTCTAGGACAGGGTCCTTGGATACGCAGTATTTT. Residues: CASSSRTGSLDTQYF. Based on the CDR3 plus reference TRBV11-3 and TRBJ2-3, the full variable domain is EAGVVQSPRYKIIEKKQPVAFWCNPISGHNTLYWYLQNLGQGPELLIRYENEEAVDDSQLPKDRFSAERLKGVDSTLKIQPAELGDSAVYLCASSSRTGSLDTQYFGPGTRLTVL.

The chain recombines TRBV19 with TRBJ2-7; D is unresolved. CDR1 LNHDA and CDR2 SQIVND come from the germline V gene (reference sequence). The CDR3 extends over 12 amino acids. V gave up 1 base and J gave up 5 bases, with 6 bases separating them. CDR3 DNA: TGTGCCAGTAGTATAGGGAGCCACGAGCAGTACGTC. Protein: CASSIGSHEQYV.